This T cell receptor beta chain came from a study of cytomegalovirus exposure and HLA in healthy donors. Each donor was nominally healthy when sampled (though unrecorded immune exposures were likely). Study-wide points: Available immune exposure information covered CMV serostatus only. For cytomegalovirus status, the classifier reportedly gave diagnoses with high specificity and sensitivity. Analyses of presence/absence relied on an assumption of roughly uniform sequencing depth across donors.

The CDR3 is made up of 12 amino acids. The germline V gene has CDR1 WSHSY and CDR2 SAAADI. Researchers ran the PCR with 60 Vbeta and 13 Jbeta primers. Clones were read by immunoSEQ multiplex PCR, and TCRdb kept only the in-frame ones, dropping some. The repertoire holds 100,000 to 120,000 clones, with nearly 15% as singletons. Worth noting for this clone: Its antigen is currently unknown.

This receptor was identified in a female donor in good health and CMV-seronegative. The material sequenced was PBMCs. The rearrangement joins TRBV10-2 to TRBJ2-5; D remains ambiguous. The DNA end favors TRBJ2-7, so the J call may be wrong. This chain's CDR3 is CASSERSYEQYF. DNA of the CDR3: TGCGCCAGCAGTGAGAGATCCTACGAGCAGTACTTC.